The clone carrying this T cell receptor (beta chain) ranks as medium-sized in terms of frequency. The data were obtained in a study of CXCR3-negative and CXCR3-positive naive CD8 T cells. It was by 5' RACE with UMI labels that the TRB cDNA libraries were prepared. TCRdb re-called the 5' RACE reads; every CDR3 protein appears as one record, without DNA. The sample table includes roughly 40,000 distinct CDR3 sequences. The germline gives CDR1 MRHNA, CDR2 SNTAGT. CDR3 length equals 15 residues. Sequencing was carried out using memory CD8+ T cells from blood. The source of this sequence is a human donor in good health. Some clones in this sample may be carry-over from other donors' samples. The chain carries TRBV6-4 and TRBJ2-2; the D call from TCRdb, TRBD2, cannot be confirmed without DNA. The CDR3 spells CASSEEAGGTGELFF.